The rows below give T cell receptor beta chains drawn from one sample of a study of T cells in Graves' hyperthyroidism and ophthalmopathy. TCRdb called the multiplex PCR reads again in MiXCR, with one record for every CDR3 protein. The table includes about 540,000 distinct CDR3 sequences, about 45% detected once. Sequencing was done on a sample of peripheral blood or thyroid tissue (not recorded which). The receptor set was obtained from a woman aged 18 to 35 with Graves' hyperthyroidism. Each CDR3 is given with its conserved first and last residue. Fields, in order: V gene, D gene, J gene, clone size, CDR3 DNA, CDR3 protein. D genes are given only for firm matches. Clone size is given for some rows only: seen once, a few or many times, or a class if the clone is expanded.

V gene: TRBV7-3; D gene: TRBD1; J gene: TRBJ1-1; clone size: NA; CDR3 DNA: TGTGCCAGCAGCTTAACCGGGACAGGGGGCAGGAACACTGAAGCTTTCTTT; CDR3 protein: CASSLTGTGGRNTEAFF
V gene: TRBV5-8; D gene: TRBD2; J gene: TRBJ2-5; clone size: NA; CDR3 DNA: TGTGCCAGCAGCCTGGGACTAGCGAACGTAGAGACCCAGTACTTC; CDR3 protein: CASSLGLANVETQYF
V gene: TRBV7-3; D gene: TRBD1; J gene: TRBJ2-5; clone size: NA; CDR3 DNA: TGTGCCAGCAGCCATTGGACAGGGACCCAAGAGACCCAGTACTTC; CDR3 protein: CASSHWTGTQETQYF
V gene: TRBV20-1; D gene: TRBD1; J gene: TRBJ1-2; clone size: NA; CDR3 DNA: TGCAGTGCTAAGATTGTGACAGGGGGCCATGGCTACACCTTC; CDR3 protein: CSAKIVTGGHGYTF
V gene: TRBV29-1; D gene: TRBD1; J gene: TRBJ2-5; clone size: few; CDR3 DNA: TGCAGCGTTGCAGGGGGAACCCAAGAGACCCAGTACTTC; CDR3 protein: CSVAGGTQETQYF
V gene: TRBV29-1; D gene: NA; J gene: TRBJ2-7; clone size: NA; CDR3 DNA: TGCAGCGTTGCTGGCGGGACCTCCTACGAGCAGTACTTC; CDR3 protein: CSVAGGTSYEQYF
V gene: TRBV7-9; D gene: NA; J gene: TRBJ2-5; clone size: few; CDR3 DNA: TGTGCCAGCAGCTTAGGACACTTATCCGAGACCCAGTACTTC; CDR3 protein: CASSLGHLSETQYF
V gene: TRBV19; D gene: NA; J gene: TRBJ1-4; clone size: NA; CDR3 DNA: NA; CDR3 protein: CASSYGYTFGSGTNEKLFF
V gene: TRBV29-1; D gene: TRBD1; J gene: TRBJ1-5; clone size: NA; CDR3 DNA: TGCAGCGTTGATGGGGCAGGGGGGGCGAGCAATCAGCCCCAGCATTTT; CDR3 protein: CSVDGAGGASNQPQHF
V gene: TRBV7-9; D gene: NA; J gene: TRBJ1-1; clone size: NA; CDR3 DNA: TGTGCCAGCAGCTTAGAGGGCAGGTTCGCTTTCTTT; CDR3 protein: CASSLEGRFAFF
V gene: TRBV10-3; D gene: TRBD1; J gene: TRBJ2-3; clone size: many; CDR3 DNA: TGTGCCATCAATCCGGGACAGGGTACAGATACGCAGTATTTT; CDR3 protein: CAINPGQGTDTQYF
V gene: TRBV14; D gene: NA; J gene: TRBJ1-3; clone size: few; CDR3 DNA: TGTGCCAGCAGCCAAGATGTTTCAAACACCATATATTTT; CDR3 protein: CASSQDVSNTIYF
V gene: TRBV7-9; D gene: TRBD1; J gene: TRBJ1-6; clone size: NA; CDR3 DNA: TGTGCCAGTGAAGGGACAGATAATTCACCCCTCCACTTT; CDR3 protein: CASEGTDNSPLHF
V gene: TRBV2; D gene: NA; J gene: TRBJ2-7; clone size: many; CDR3 DNA: TGTGCCAGCAGTGAGAGTCCGCTGGCTGAGCAGTACTTC; CDR3 protein: CASSESPLAEQYF
V gene: TRBV25-1; D gene: TRBD1; J gene: TRBJ1-6; clone size: NA; CDR3 DNA: TGTGCCAGCGCCTCCGGGACAGGGACTTCACCCCTCCACTTT; CDR3 protein: CASASGTGTSPLHF
V gene: TRBV24-1; D gene: TRBD1; J gene: TRBJ1-2; clone size: NA; CDR3 DNA: TGTGCCACCCCTCCTAGGACAGGGAAGGAATATGGCTACACCTTC; CDR3 protein: CATPPRTGKEYGYTF
V gene: TRBV20-1; D gene: TRBD1; J gene: TRBJ1-2; clone size: NA; CDR3 DNA: TGCAGTGCTAACCCGACAGGGGGCGCTGGTGGCTACACCTTC; CDR3 protein: CSANPTGGAGGYTF
V gene: TRBV11-1; D gene: TRBD1; J gene: TRBJ2-5; clone size: NA; CDR3 DNA: TGTGCCAGCAGCCACCGGGACAGGGTTTTAGGGCAAGAGACCCAGTACTTC; CDR3 protein: CASSHRDRVLGQETQYF
V gene: TRBV7-9; D gene: NA; J gene: TRBJ2-2; clone size: NA; CDR3 DNA: TGTGCCAGCAGCTTAGCGCATTTGGCAGGCGCCGGGGAGCTGTTTTTT; CDR3 protein: CASSLAHLAGAGELFF
V gene: TRBV19; D gene: NA; J gene: TRBJ1-1; clone size: many; CDR3 DNA: TGTGCCAGTAGTAGGACGGTTGAAGCTTTCTTT; CDR3 protein: CASSRTVEAFF
V gene: TRBV24-1; D gene: NA; J gene: TRBJ2-2; clone size: NA; CDR3 DNA: TGTGCCACCAGTGACCTAATGAGGAACACCGGGGAGCTGTTTTTT; CDR3 protein: CATSDLMRNTGELFF
V gene: TRBV25-1; D gene: NA; J gene: TRBJ1-6; clone size: NA; CDR3 DNA: TGTGCCAGCAAACCTCATGGGCAAGGCAGGTCACCCCTCCACTTT; CDR3 protein: CASKPHGQGRSPLHF
V gene: TRBV20-1; D gene: NA; J gene: TRBJ1-5; clone size: NA; CDR3 DNA: TGCAGTGCTTTTAAACCGGGGCCCGATCAGCCCCAGCATTTT; CDR3 protein: CSAFKPGPDQPQHF
V gene: TRBV20-1; D gene: NA; J gene: TRBJ2-7; clone size: NA; CDR3 DNA: TGCAGTGCTATCCCGGGACATACGTACGAGCAGTACTTC; CDR3 protein: CSAIPGHTYEQYF
V gene: TRBV29-1; D gene: NA; J gene: TRBJ1-2; clone size: many; CDR3 DNA: TGCAGCGTCGTTGCGGCTGGATTACCCGGCTACACCTTC; CDR3 protein: CSVVAAGLPGYTF
V gene: TRBV2; D gene: NA; J gene: TRBJ2-5; clone size: once; CDR3 DNA: TGCGCCACCAAGACAGCCGCCGGGTCTTCCCTCCAAGAGACCCAGTACTTC; CDR3 protein: CATKTAAGSSLQETQYF
V gene: TRBV29-1; D gene: NA; J gene: TRBJ1-5; clone size: NA; CDR3 DNA: TGTTCGGCGGGACGGGCCAGCAATCAGCCCCAGCATTTT; CDR3 protein: CSAGRASNQPQHF
V gene: TRBV19; D gene: NA; J gene: TRBJ1-5; clone size: NA; CDR3 DNA: TGTGCCAGTACCCTCGGGGGGCAGTCACATCAGCCCCAGCATTTT; CDR3 protein: CASTLGGQSHQPQHF
V gene: TRBV25-1; D gene: TRBD1; J gene: TRBJ1-2; clone size: NA; CDR3 DNA: TGCGCCAGCAGCCAAGAGAACCAGGGGGGACCGGAGATCCGCACCTTC; CDR3 protein: CASSQENQGGPEIRTF
V gene: TRBV7-2; D gene: NA; J gene: TRBJ1-2; clone size: many; CDR3 DNA: TGTGCCAGCGACACTAACTATGGCTACACCTTC; CDR3 protein: CASDTNYGYTF
V gene: TRBV10-3; D gene: NA; J gene: TRBJ2-5; clone size: few; CDR3 DNA: TGTGCCAGCAGTCAGGGACTTTTCCAAGAGACCCAGTACTTC; CDR3 protein: CASSQGLFQETQYF
V gene: TRBV10-3; D gene: NA; J gene: TRBJ1-1; clone size: NA; CDR3 DNA: TGTGCCATCATCTCGCGGACAGTGAACACTGAAGCTTTCTTT; CDR3 protein: CAIISRTVNTEAFF
V gene: TRBV2; D gene: NA; J gene: TRBJ1-1; clone size: NA; CDR3 DNA: TGTGCCAGCAGCCAGGGACGGACCACGAACACTGAAGCTTTCTTT; CDR3 protein: CASSQGRTTNTEAFF
V gene: TRBV11-3; D gene: NA; J gene: TRBJ1-1; clone size: NA; CDR3 DNA: TGTGCCAGCAGCTTGGACTACGTGAACACTGAAGCTTTCTTT; CDR3 protein: CASSLDYVNTEAFF
V gene: TRBV5-1; D gene: NA; J gene: TRBJ2-6; clone size: NA; CDR3 DNA: TGCGCCAGCAGCCTGGTACTTACCCCCTCTGGGGCCAACGTCCTGACTTTC; CDR3 protein: CASSLVLTPSGANVLTF
V gene: TRBV7-2; D gene: TRBD2; J gene: TRBJ2-2; clone size: NA; CDR3 DNA: TGTGCCAGCAGCTTAAGCGGGAGTGGAGCCGGGGAGCTGTTTTTT; CDR3 protein: CASSLSGSGAGELFF
V gene: TRBV15; D gene: TRBD1; J gene: TRBJ2-6; clone size: many; CDR3 DNA: TGTGCCACCAGCAGCCCCGGGACAGGGACTGGGGCCAACGTCCTGACTTTC; CDR3 protein: CATSSPGTGTGANVLTF
V gene: TRBV7-9; D gene: NA; J gene: TRBJ1-5; clone size: few; CDR3 DNA: TGTGCCAGCATGACGACCGAGAGGGGTAGCAATCAGCCCCAGCATTTT; CDR3 protein: CASMTTERGSNQPQHF
V gene: TRBV20-1; D gene: TRBD1; J gene: TRBJ2-7; clone size: NA; CDR3 DNA: TGCAGTGCTAGAGGGGGGACAGGGAGTAATGAGCAGTACTTC; CDR3 protein: CSARGGTGSNEQYF
V gene: TRBV24-1; D gene: NA; J gene: TRBJ1-1; clone size: NA; CDR3 DNA: TGTGCCACCAGTGACCCCAAACAGGGCGAGAGGACTGAAGCTTTCTTT; CDR3 protein: CATSDPKQGERTEAFF
V gene: TRBV9; D gene: NA; J gene: TRBJ1-1; clone size: NA; CDR3 DNA: TGTGCCAGCAGCGGACAGAGTTTGAACACTGAAGCTTTCTTT; CDR3 protein: CASSGQSLNTEAFF
V gene: TRBV5-1; D gene: NA; J gene: TRBJ1-2; clone size: many; CDR3 DNA: TGCGCCAGCAGCTTGGAACAGTACGATGGCTACACCTTC; CDR3 protein: CASSLEQYDGYTF
V gene: TRBV7-3; D gene: NA; J gene: TRBJ2-5; clone size: many; CDR3 DNA: TGTGCCAGCAGCCCGAGGGGCCAAGAGACCCAGTACTTC; CDR3 protein: CASSPRGQETQYF
V gene: TRBV19; D gene: NA; J gene: TRBJ1-1; clone size: many; CDR3 DNA: TGTGCCAGTAGTATAGAGGACGGGAACACTGAAGCTTTCTTT; CDR3 protein: CASSIEDGNTEAFF
V gene: TRBV7-2; D gene: TRBD1; J gene: TRBJ2-7; clone size: NA; CDR3 DNA: TGTGCCAGCAACTTAGGGGAGGACAGGGCGAACTCCGAGCAGTACTTC; CDR3 protein: CASNLGEDRANSEQYF
V gene: TRBV7-9; D gene: TRBD1; J gene: TRBJ2-2; clone size: NA; CDR3 DNA: TGTGCCAGCAGCCAGGCGGGACAGGGAAACACCGGGGAGCTGTTTTTT; CDR3 protein: CASSQAGQGNTGELFF
V gene: TRBV7-2; D gene: NA; J gene: TRBJ2-5; clone size: few; CDR3 DNA: TGTGCCAGCACCGAACGACGGGCAAAAGAGACCCAGTACTTC; CDR3 protein: CASTERRAKETQYF
V gene: TRBV7-2; D gene: NA; J gene: TRBJ2-7; clone size: few; CDR3 DNA: TGTGCCAGCAGCATCGACGGGACCTACGAGCAGTACTTC; CDR3 protein: CASSIDGTYEQYF
V gene: TRBV7-8; D gene: TRBD2; J gene: TRBJ2-5; clone size: few; CDR3 DNA: TGCGCCAGCAGCCCGCGGGAGGAAGGAGAGACCCAGTACTTC; CDR3 protein: CASSPREEGETQYF
V gene: TRBV19; D gene: NA; J gene: TRBJ2-7; clone size: few; CDR3 DNA: TGTGCCAGTAGTATCTCCCCCCCGGGACAAGGGTCCTACGAGCAGTACTTC; CDR3 protein: CASSISPPGQGSYEQYF
V gene: TRBV6-5; D gene: TRBD1; J gene: TRBJ1-2; clone size: few; CDR3 DNA: TGTGCCAGCAGCTACCGGGACAGCCTAGAGATCTATGGCTACACCTTC; CDR3 protein: CASSYRDSLEIYGYTF
V gene: TRBV20-1; D gene: TRBD2; J gene: TRBJ2-7; clone size: NA; CDR3 DNA: TGCAGTGCTAGAGGAGCGGGATTCTCCTACGAACAGTACTTC; CDR3 protein: CSARGAGFSYEQYF
V gene: TRBV29-1; D gene: NA; J gene: TRBJ2-5; clone size: NA; CDR3 DNA: TGCAGTGTGGCAGGGGATGGGGAGACCCAGTACTTC; CDR3 protein: CSVAGDGETQYF
V gene: TRBV14; D gene: NA; J gene: TRBJ1-1; clone size: NA; CDR3 DNA: TGTGCCAGCAGTAGGTCTTTAAACACTGAAGCTTTCTTT; CDR3 protein: CASSRSLNTEAFF
V gene: TRBV7-8; D gene: TRBD1; J gene: TRBJ1-1; clone size: NA; CDR3 DNA: TGTGCCAGCAGCTTGGGGGACAGTATCACTGAAGCTTTCTTT; CDR3 protein: CASSLGDSITEAFF
V gene: TRBV20-1; D gene: NA; J gene: TRBJ1-4; clone size: NA; CDR3 DNA: TGCAGTGCTAGCCAGACAGCAACTAATGAAAAACTGTTTTTT; CDR3 protein: CSASQTATNEKLFF
V gene: TRBV20-1; D gene: NA; J gene: TRBJ1-5; clone size: few; CDR3 DNA: TGCAGTGTTCCGGGCGGGGCAAGCAATCAGCCCCAGCATTTT; CDR3 protein: CSVPGGASNQPQHF
V gene: TRBV12-3/TRBV12-4; D gene: NA; J gene: TRBJ2-7; clone size: few; CDR3 DNA: TGTGCCAGCAGTACGGACCTGACCTACGAGCAGTACTTC; CDR3 protein: CASSTDLTYEQYF
V gene: TRBV20-1; D gene: NA; J gene: TRBJ1-2; clone size: NA; CDR3 DNA: TGCAGTGCTAGTCCCGGGGTCGACTATGGCTACACCTTC; CDR3 protein: CSASPGVDYGYTF